These T cell receptor beta chains were read from a single sample in a study of shared clonotypes between healthy human individuals. Clones were sequenced by immunoSEQ multiplex PCR, and TCRdb holds only the in-frame ones, with some missing. Seen here are over 2,000,000 clones, over 85% observed once, and the top ten hold under 2%. Sequencing was carried out using naive CD8+ T cells from PBMCs. These TCRs come from a man aged 18 to 29 in good health. Some clones in this sample may be carry-over from other donors' samples. CDR3s include the opening cysteine and the closing phenylalanine or tryptophan. D genes are given only for firm matches. Clone size is shown for a subset of rows, as once, few, many or a class of expanded clone.

TGTGCCAGCAGCTTTATTGGGCTAGCGGGTTACAGCTCCTACAATGAGCAGTTCTTC,CASSFIGLAGYSSYNEQFF,.,TRBV5-5,TRBD2,TRBJ2-1
TGTGCCAGCAGTTTATTGGCGGACAGTGAAGCTTTCTTT,CASSLLADSEAFF,.,TRBV28,.,TRBJ1-1
TGTGCCAGCAGCCCGCGCCGCTATGGCTACACCTTC,CASSPRRYGYTF,.,TRBV7-2,.,TRBJ1-2
TGCAGCGTGGTGGTGACAGGGTCTTTGAGGGGCTACACCTTC,CSVVVTGSLRGYTF,.,TRBV29-1,TRBD1,TRBJ1-2
TGTGCCAGCAGTAGACACACTATGAACACTGAAGCTTTCTTT,CASSRHTMNTEAFF,.,TRBV28,.,TRBJ1-1
TGCAGCGTTGAAGTCGTTTCGCAAGTTGGAACGTACGAGCAGTACTTC,CSVEVVSQVGTYEQYF,.,TRBV29-1,.,TRBJ2-7
TGTGCCAGCAGCTTAGGGCAGGGTCCCGACACTGAGCAGTTCTTC,CASSLGQGPDTEQFF,once,TRBV13,.,TRBJ2-1
TGTGCCAGCAGCGAAGACAGGTTCCTTACTAACTATGGCTACACCTTC,CASSEDRFLTNYGYTF,.,TRBV6-1,.,TRBJ1-2
TGTGCCAGCAGCTTAGCACCCTACCGGGGACCCGAGGGAGAGACCCAGTACTTC,CASSLAPYRGPEGETQYF,.,TRBV7-7,.,TRBJ2-5
TGTGCCAGCAGCGCCGAGTACGAGCAGTACTTC,CASSAEYEQYF,.,TRBV11-1,.,TRBJ2-7
TGTGCCAGCAGCGGCTTGACTAGCGGCGACACAGATACGCAGTATTTT,CASSGLTSGDTDTQYF,once,TRBV5-6,TRBD2,TRBJ2-3
TGTGCCAGCAGCTCCTCTGGAGCGGGGGTCACAGATACGCAGTATTTT,CASSSSGAGVTDTQYF,.,TRBV11-2,TRBD2,TRBJ2-3
TGTGCCAGTAGTATCGGCAGGGGGCTAGCGGGGGCCAACGTCCTGACTTTC,CASSIGRGLAGANVLTF,.,TRBV19,TRBD1,TRBJ2-6
TGTGCCAGTAGTCCCAGCGGGTACGAGCAGTACTTC,CASSPSGYEQYF,.,TRBV19,.,TRBJ2-7
TGTGCCAGCAGCCACAGGGACAGGGGACGGGAGGAGCAGTACTTC,CASSHRDRGREEQYF,.,TRBV14,TRBD1,TRBJ2-7
TGTGCCAGCAGCTATATGACCGCTTACAATGAGCAGTTCTTC,CASSYMTAYNEQFF,.,TRBV5-8,.,TRBJ2-1
TGTGCCAGCAGCCACAGGGGGCTGAGCTCCTACGAGCAGTACTTC,CASSHRGLSSYEQYF,.,TRBV6-5,TRBD1,TRBJ2-7
TGTGCCAGCAGCGTAGGTTTTCTGGTGCGAGGAGGGAACTATGGCTACACCTTC,CASSVGFLVRGGNYGYTF,.,TRBV9,.,TRBJ1-2
TGTGCCAGCAGCTTAGGTTGGACAGGCGGACAGTACTTC,CASSLGWTGGQYF,.,TRBV11-2,TRBD1,TRBJ2-7
TGTGCCAGCAGTTTAACCGGGGATGGCTACACCTTC,CASSLTGDGYTF,.,TRBV27,.,TRBJ1-2
TGTGCCAGCAGCCATTTGGTATACGGACAGGGAGTCGACAATGAGCAGTTCTTC,CASSHLVYGQGVDNEQFF,once,TRBV4-2,TRBD1,TRBJ2-1
TGTGCCAGCAGCTTCTGGGTGTCTGGGGCCAACGTCCTGACTTTC,CASSFWVSGANVLTF,.,TRBV7-9,.,TRBJ2-6
TGTGCCAGCAGTCACGGCCTGGCTGGCACTGAAGCTTTCTTT,CASSHGLAGTEAFF,.,TRBV27,.,TRBJ1-1
TGTGCCAGCACCCGCTGGGGAGACACTGAAGCTTTCTTT,CASTRWGDTEAFF,few,TRBV11-2,.,TRBJ1-1
TGTGCCAGCAGCTTAGCCGACAGGGAGGCTGAAGCTTTCTTT,CASSLADREAEAFF,.,TRBV7-9,TRBD1,TRBJ1-1
TGTGCCAGCAGTGCCGGGACAGGGAATTTAGCCGGGGAGCTGTTTTTT,CASSAGTGNLAGELFF,once,TRBV25-1,TRBD1,TRBJ2-2
TGTGCCAGCAGCTTAGATGGAAGGTCCCGCTCCTACGAGCAGTACTTC,CASSLDGRSRSYEQYF,few,TRBV7-2,.,TRBJ2-7
TGTGCCAGCAGCTTGCTAACGGGAGATTTCTACAATGAGCAGTTCTTC,CASSLLTGDFYNEQFF,.,TRBV7-8,.,TRBJ2-1
TGTGCCAGCCCACCTAGCGAGCGGGAGGTGGGAGATACGCAGTATTTT,CASPPSEREVGDTQYF,.,TRBV7-2,TRBD2,TRBJ2-3